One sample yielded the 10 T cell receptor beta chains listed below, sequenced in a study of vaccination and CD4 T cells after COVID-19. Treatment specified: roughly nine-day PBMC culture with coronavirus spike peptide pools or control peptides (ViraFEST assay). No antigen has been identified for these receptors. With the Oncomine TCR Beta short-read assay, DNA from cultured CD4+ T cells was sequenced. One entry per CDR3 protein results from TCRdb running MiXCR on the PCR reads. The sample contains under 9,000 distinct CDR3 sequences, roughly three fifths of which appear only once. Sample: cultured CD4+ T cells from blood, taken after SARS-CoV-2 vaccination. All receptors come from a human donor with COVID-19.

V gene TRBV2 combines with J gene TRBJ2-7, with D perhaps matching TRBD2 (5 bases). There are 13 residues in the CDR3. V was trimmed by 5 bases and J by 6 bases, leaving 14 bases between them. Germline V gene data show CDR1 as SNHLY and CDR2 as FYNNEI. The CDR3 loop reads CASSSLGSSEQYF. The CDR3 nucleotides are TGTGCCAGCAGTTCGCTGGGGAGTAGCGAGCAGTACTTC. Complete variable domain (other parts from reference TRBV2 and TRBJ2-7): EPEVTQTPSHQVTQMGQEVILRCVPISNHLYFYWYRQILGQKVEFLVSFYNNEISEKSEIFDDQFSVERPDGSNFTLKIRSTKLEDSAMYFCASSSLGSSEQYFGPGTRLTVT.

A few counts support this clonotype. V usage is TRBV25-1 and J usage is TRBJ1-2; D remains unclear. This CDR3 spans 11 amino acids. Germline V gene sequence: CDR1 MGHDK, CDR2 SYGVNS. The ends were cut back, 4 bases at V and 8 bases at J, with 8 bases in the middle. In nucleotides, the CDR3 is TGTGCCAGCAGTGGGCTTTACGGCTACACCTTC. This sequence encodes CASSGLYGYTF.

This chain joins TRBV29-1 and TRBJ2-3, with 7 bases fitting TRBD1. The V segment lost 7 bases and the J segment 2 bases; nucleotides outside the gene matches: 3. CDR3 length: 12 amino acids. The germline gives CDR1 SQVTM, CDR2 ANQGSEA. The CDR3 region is CSEGQTTDTQYF. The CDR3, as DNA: TGCAGCGAGGGACAGACCACAGATACGCAGTATTTT.

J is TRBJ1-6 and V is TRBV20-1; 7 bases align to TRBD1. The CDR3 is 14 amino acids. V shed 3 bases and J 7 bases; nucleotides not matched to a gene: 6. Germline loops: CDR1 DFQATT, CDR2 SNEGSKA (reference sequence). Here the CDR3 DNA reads TGCAGTGCTAGTGACAGGGCTCAGAATTCACCCCTCCACTTT. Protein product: CSASDRAQNSPLHF.

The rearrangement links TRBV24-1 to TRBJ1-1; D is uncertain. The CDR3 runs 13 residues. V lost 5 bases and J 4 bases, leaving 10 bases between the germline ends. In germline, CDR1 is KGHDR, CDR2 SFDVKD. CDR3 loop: CATSVGGSTEAFF. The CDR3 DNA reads TGTGCCACCAGTGTGGGTGGCAGCACTGAAGCTTTCTTT.

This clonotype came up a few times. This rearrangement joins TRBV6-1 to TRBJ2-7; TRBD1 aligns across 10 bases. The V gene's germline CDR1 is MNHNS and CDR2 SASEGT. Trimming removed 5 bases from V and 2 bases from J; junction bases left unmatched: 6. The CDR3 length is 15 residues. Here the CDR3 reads CASSREGQGPYEQYF. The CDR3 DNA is TGTGCCAGCAGTAGGGAGGGACAGGGGCCCTACGAGCAGTACTTC.

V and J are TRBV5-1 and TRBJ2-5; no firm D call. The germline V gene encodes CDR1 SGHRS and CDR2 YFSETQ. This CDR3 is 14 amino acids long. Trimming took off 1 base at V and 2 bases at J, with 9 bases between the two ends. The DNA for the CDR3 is TGCGCCAGCAGCTTGTACGCAGGACAAGAGACCCAGTACTTC. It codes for CASSLYAGQETQYF.

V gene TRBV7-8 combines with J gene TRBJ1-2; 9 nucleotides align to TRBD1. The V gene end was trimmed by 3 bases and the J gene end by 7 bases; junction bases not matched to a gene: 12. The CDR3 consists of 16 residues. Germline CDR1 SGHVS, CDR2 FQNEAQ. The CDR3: CASSLRVGQGLGGYTF. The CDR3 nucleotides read TGTGCCAGCAGCTTGAGGGTCGGACAGGGGTTAGGTGGCTACACCTTC. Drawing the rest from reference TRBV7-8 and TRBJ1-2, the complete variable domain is GAGVSQSPRYKVAKRGQDVALRCDPISGHVSLFWYQQALGQGPEFLTYFQNEAQLDKSGLPSDRFFAERPEGSVSTLKIQRTQQEDSAVYLCASSLRVGQGLGGYTFGSGTRLTVV.

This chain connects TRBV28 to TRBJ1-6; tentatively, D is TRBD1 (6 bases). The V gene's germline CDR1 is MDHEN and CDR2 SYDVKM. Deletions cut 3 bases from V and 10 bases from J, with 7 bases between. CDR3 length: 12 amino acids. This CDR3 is CASSFRGSPLHF. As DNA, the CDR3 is TGTGCCAGCAGTTTCAGGGGATCACCCCTCCACTTT.

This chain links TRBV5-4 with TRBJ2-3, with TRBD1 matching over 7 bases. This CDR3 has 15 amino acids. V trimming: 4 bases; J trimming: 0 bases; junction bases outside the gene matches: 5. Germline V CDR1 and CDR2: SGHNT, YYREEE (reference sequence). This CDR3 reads CASSIPGQSTDTQYF. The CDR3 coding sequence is TGTGCCAGCAGCATACCGGGACAGAGCACAGATACGCAGTATTTT.